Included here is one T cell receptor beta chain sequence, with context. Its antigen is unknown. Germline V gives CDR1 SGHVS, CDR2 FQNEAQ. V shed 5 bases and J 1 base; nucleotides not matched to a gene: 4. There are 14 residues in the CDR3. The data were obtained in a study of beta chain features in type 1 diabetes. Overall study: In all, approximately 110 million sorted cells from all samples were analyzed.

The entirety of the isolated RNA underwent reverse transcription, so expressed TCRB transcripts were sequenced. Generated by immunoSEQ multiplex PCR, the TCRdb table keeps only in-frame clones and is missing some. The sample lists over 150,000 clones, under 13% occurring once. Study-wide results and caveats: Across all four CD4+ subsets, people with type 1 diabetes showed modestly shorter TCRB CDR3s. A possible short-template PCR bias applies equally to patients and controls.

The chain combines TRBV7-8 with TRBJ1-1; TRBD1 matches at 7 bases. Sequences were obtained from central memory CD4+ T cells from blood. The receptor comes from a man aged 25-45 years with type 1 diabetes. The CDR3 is CASSRRTGNTEAFF. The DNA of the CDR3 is TGTGCCAGCAGCAGAAGGACAGGGAACACTGAAGCTTTCTTT.